What follows are 17 T cell receptor beta chains derived from one specimen sequenced in a study of cytomegalovirus exposure and HLA in healthy donors. The PCR used 60 Vbeta and 13 Jbeta primers. Profiled with immunoSEQ multiplex PCR; TCRdb holds only in-frame clones, not every one. The repertoire has roughly 140,000 clones, over 80% of them found once; the top ten carry roughly 3.4%. The specimen sequenced was PBMCs. These receptors all stem from a male donor in good health and CMV-seronegative.

This clone was recorded a few times. The chain is built from TRBV28 and TRBJ1-3; TRBD1 aligns across 7 bases. Losses at the gene ends were 7 bases for V and 5 bases for J; bases not matched to a gene: 8. Germline-derived CDR1 and CDR2 are MDHEN and SYDVKM. The CDR3 is 14 residues long. Written as DNA, the CDR3 is TGTGCCAGCAACCTAGGGACAGCGAGAAACACCATATATTTT. Its translation: CASNLGTARNTIYF.

The chain uses TRBV19 and TRBJ2-1, with a weak D call TRBD2 (5 bases). This CDR3 comprises 13 residues. The V and J ends lost 1 base and 10 bases respectively, with 11 bases between them. Germline V gene lookup returns CDR1 LNHDA and CDR2 SQIVND (reference sequence). The CDR3 loop is CASSIAPRGEQFF. CDR3 nucleotide sequence: TGTGCCAGTAGTATAGCCCCCCGCGGGGAGCAGTTCTTC.

This sequence joins TRBV6-5 and TRBJ2-5; 10 bases are a match to TRBD2. CDR1 and CDR2 from the germline V gene are MNHEY and SVGAGI. Trimming removed 6 bases from V and 9 bases from J; junction bases left unmatched: 13. This CDR3 has 15 amino acids. The CDR3 loop is CASRRGLAEAVAQYF. In nucleotides, the CDR3 is TGTGCCAGCAGGCGAGGACTAGCGGAAGCGGTGGCCCAGTACTTC.

Written as DNA, the CDR3 is TGTGCCAGCAGTTACGGTGGCAGCTACGAGCAGTACTTC. Translation gives CASSYGGSYEQYF. The chain links TRBV6-5 to TRBJ2-7; D is unresolved. Germline lookup yields CDR1 MNHEY and CDR2 SVGAGI. The V gene lost 2 bases and the J gene lost 3 bases, with 8 bases spanning the gap. This CDR3 spans 13 amino acids.

The DNA for the CDR3 is TGTGCCAGCAGTTACTCGTCGCGCGGGATCCCCGGGGAGCTGTTTTTT. Translated, it gives CASSYSSRGIPGELFF. The V and J genes are TRBV6-5 and TRBJ2-2; D is perhaps TRBD2 (6 bases). CDR1 MNHEY and CDR2 SVGAGI come from the germline V gene. Trimming took 0 bases from V and 6 from J, leaving 14 bases between them. CDR3 length equals 16 residues.

This clone occurred a few times. The chain uses TRBV19 and TRBJ2-5; 8 bases line up with TRBD2. The J call is uncertain, as TRBJ2-7 better fits the DNA end. This CDR3 contains 14 residues. Germline V gives CDR1 LNHDA, CDR2 SQIVND (reference sequence). In nucleotides, the CDR3 is TGTGCCAGTAGTTTGGGCGGGGGGACCTACGAGCAGTACTTC. Its translation is CASSLGGGTYEQYF.

This clone was seen just once. The CDR3 nucleotides are TGTGCCAGCAGCCCCTACAGGGAAGCTTTCTTT. It translates to CASSPYREAFF. The genes are TRBV5-8 and TRBJ1-1; TRBD1 might be the D (5 bases). V lost 4 bases and J lost 8, with 9 bases in between. This CDR3 has 11 amino acids. From germline, CDR1 is SGHTS and CDR2 YDEGEE.

J is TRBJ1-2 and V is TRBV11-2; 7 bases map to TRBD1. With V trimmed by 6 bases and J by 1 base, 8 bases remained unmatched. This CDR3 is built from 15 residues. Germline lookup yields CDR1 SGHAT and CDR2 FQNNGV. The CDR3 reads CASRYTDRVNYGYTF. In DNA form, the CDR3 reads TGTGCCAGCAGATATACCGACAGGGTTAACTATGGCTACACCTTC.

This clone was recorded once. The rearrangement uses TRBV9 and TRBJ2-1; D uncertain. Germline assignment: CDR1 SGDLS and CDR2 YYNGEE. The CDR3 runs to 16 residues. Trimming took 0 bases from V and 0 from J, leaving 10 bases between them. The CDR3 loop is CASSVGAISSYNEQFF. For the CDR3, the DNA is TGTGCCAGCAGCGTAGGGGCGATAAGCTCCTACAATGAGCAGTTCTTC.

The chain joins TRBV5-1 to TRBJ1-1; 7 bases are a match to TRBD1. Trimming took 6 bases from V and 5 from J; bases not matched to a gene: 4. Germline V gene sequence: CDR1 SGHRS, CDR2 YFSETQ. The CDR3 runs to 12 residues. CDR3 sequence: CASKSGGTEAFF. Here the CDR3 DNA reads TGCGCCAGCAAATCAGGGGGAACTGAAGCTTTCTTT.

DNA for the CDR3: TGTGCCAGCAGTTTCAAGGCGGGAGTATACAATGAGCAGTTCTTC. Translating it yields CASSFKAGVYNEQFF. V is TRBV27 and J is TRBJ2-1; 7 nucleotides line up with TRBD2. Per the germline V gene, CDR1 is MNHEY and CDR2 is SMNVEV (reference sequence). There are 15 residues in the CDR3. Germline trimming cut 3 bases from V and 4 bases from J; bases unmatched to any gene: 6.

The chain is built from TRBV30 and TRBJ2-1; a possible D gene is TRBD1 (5 bases). The CDR3 sequence is 15 residues long. Germline V lookup: CDR1 GTSNPN, CDR2 SVGIG (reference sequence). Deletions cut 1 base from V and 0 bases from J, with 10 bases between. For the CDR3, the DNA is TGTGCCTGGAGTGGGGGCGGAAGCTCCTACAATGAGCAGTTCTTC. It codes for CAWSGGGSSYNEQFF.

This sequence joins TRBV7-3 and TRBJ1-6; the match to TRBD1 covers 9 bases. Germline CDR1 SGHTA, CDR2 FQGTGA. The CDR3 contains 15 residues. Trimming took 1 base from V and 10 from J; bases not matched to a gene: 5. The CDR3 region is CASSLIWDRDSPLHF. For the CDR3, the DNA is TGTGCCAGCAGCTTAATTTGGGACAGGGACTCACCCCTCCACTTT.

V usage is TRBV6-5 and J usage is TRBJ2-1, with 8 bases fitting TRBD2. CDR3 size: 15 residues. V lost 0 bases, J lost 8 bases, and 6 bases stayed unmatched. Germline CDR1 and CDR2: MNHEY and SVGAGI. Here the CDR3 reads CASSYSAGRADEQFF. DNA for the CDR3: TGTGCCAGCAGTTACTCGGCCGGGAGGGCCGATGAGCAGTTCTTC.

The table lists this clone with a few counts. The chain uses TRBV19 and TRBJ2-1; 7 bases map to TRBD1. V was pared by 5 bases and J by 7 bases, with 5 bases of the junction left unmatched. The germline V gene has CDR1 LNHDA and CDR2 SQIVND (reference sequence). The CDR3 length is 13 residues. The CDR3 sequence is CASSLSQGNEQFF. CDR3 nucleotides: TGTGCCAGTAGTCTCTCACAGGGGAATGAGCAGTTCTTC.

This clone is a singleton in its sample. This chain connects TRBV6-1 to TRBJ1-1, with a tentative D call TRBD1 (6 bases). This CDR3 is built from 17 residues. CDR1 is MNHNS, CDR2 SASEGT, per germline. V dropped 2 bases and J dropped 2 bases, with 18 bases sitting between them. The CDR3 region is CASSERGGGAFNTEAFF. DNA for the CDR3: TGTGCCAGCAGTGAAAGAGGGGGGGGCGCATTCAACACTGAAGCTTTCTTT.

V is TRBV6-5 and J is TRBJ1-1; TRBD1 might be the D (5 bases). V dropped 0 bases and J dropped 7 bases, with 12 bases sitting between them. The CDR3 is made up of 14 amino acids. CDR1 and CDR2 from the germline V gene are MNHEY and SVGAGI. The CDR3 loop is CASSYSGRGNEAFF. For the CDR3, the DNA is TGTGCCAGCAGTTACTCGGGACGGGGGAATGAAGCTTTCTTT.